This T cell receptor (beta chain) was recorded in a study of beta chain features in type 1 diabetes. Study observations and caveats: Insertions were fewer and deletions more numerous at VDJ junctions in type 1 diabetes patients. Moderate yet significant TCRB CDR3 shortening was seen in Type 1 diabetes patients in all four CD4+ subsets.

Expressed TCRB transcripts were sequenced after all isolated RNA was converted to cDNA. Using immunoSEQ multiplex PCR, the repertoire was profiled, and TCRdb retains in-frame clones only, with some absent. Of 17,000 or so clones in the sample, 55% to 75% were seen once. The V end was cut by 2 bases, the J end by 7 bases, with 8 bases between. This CDR3 contains 13 residues. CDR1 is MNHEY and CDR2 is SMNVEV in the germline V gene (reference sequence). On this clone: Its antigen remains unidentified.

Isolation of CD4+ naive, central memory, regulatory and stem cell-like memory cells was achieved by sorting via CD45RO/CCR7/CD25/CD127/CD95/CD27. Sequenced: stem cell memory CD4+ T cells from blood. V usage is TRBV27 and J usage is TRBJ2-2; D gene ambiguous. This receptor was obtained from a man aged 30 to 39 with type 1 diabetes. The CDR3 DNA reads TGTGCCAGCAGTTTACGTGGCTTCGGGGAGCTGTTTTTT. Translating it yields CASSLRGFGELFF.